This T cell receptor beta chain was captured in a study of T-cell reconstitution after alpha-beta-depleted transplantation in children. About this clonotype itself: The antigen is not known.

Per germline, CDR1 LGHNA and CDR2 YSLEER. The CDR3 is made up of 15 amino acids. Trimming left V 4 bases short and J 2 bases short, with 11 bases between. General study points: Where alpha-beta T cells came from about two months after transplant was reportedly several hundred expanded graft clones.

As it was prepared, the TCRbeta library received unique molecular identifiers. TCRdb ran MiXCR on the PCR reads and lists one entry per CDR3 protein. The table lists around 500,000 distinct CDR3 sequences, more than 20% of them singletons, with around an eighth in the top ten. The chain uses TRBV4-3 and TRBJ1-4; weak D call: TRBD1 (5 bases). The starting material was PBMCs, mostly from graft donor cells, obtained 360 days after TCRalphabeta/CD19-depleted stem cell transplant. The receptor's source is a boy under three years old who had a stem cell transplant for acute myeloid leukemia, so the T cells may come from the graft donor. CDR3 protein: CASSPRDGTNEKLFF. Written as DNA, the CDR3 is TGCGCCAGCAGCCCCAGGGACGGGACTAATGAAAAACTGTTTTTT.